What follows are 16 T cell receptor beta chains derived from one specimen sequenced in a study of PD-1 blockade in classical Hodgkin lymphoma. Each patient's relapse followed autologous stem cell transplantation, and brentuximab vedotin exposure varied. Assay used: immunoSEQ multiplex PCR; TCRdb lists only in-frame clones, some missing. The table has almost 100,000 clones, roughly 92% seen once. This specimen was peripheral blood mononuclear cells (PBMCs), taken at baseline. The source is a human donor with classical Hodgkin lymphoma.

In the case of this clone: The junction departs from germline at one end; a sequencing error may be responsible. V usage is TRBV7-7 and J usage is TRBJ2-2; D is unresolved. This CDR3 is 13 amino acids long. From germline, CDR1 is SSHAT and CDR2 FNYEAQ (reference sequence). The CDR3 DNA reads TGTGCTAGCAGCTTAGGGCTCCTCGGGGAGCTGTTTTTT. Translating it yields CASSLGLLGELFF.

This clone has just a few counts. The chain employs TRBV28 and TRBJ1-1; the D gene is possibly TRBD1 (6 bases). CDR3 length equals 15 residues. The germline V gene has CDR1 MDHEN and CDR2 SYDVKM. The ends were cut back, 4 bases at V and 3 bases at J, with 15 bases in the middle. The CDR3 nucleotides read TGTGCCAGCAGTTCCTGGGGGCGAGGGGACACTGAAGCTTTCTTT. As protein: CASSSWGRGDTEAFF.

The chain employs TRBV6-1 and TRBJ2-1, with TRBD2 matching 11 bases. V lost 10 bases and J lost 4; bases outside the gene matches: 9. The germline V gene encodes CDR1 MNHNS and CDR2 SASEGT. The CDR3 is 15 amino acids. The CDR3 nucleotides read TGTGCCACCCTCCGACTAGCGGGAAGTTACAATGAGCAGTTCTTC. Protein sequence: CATLRLAGSYNEQFF.

This chain joins TRBV5-1 and TRBJ1-1; D possibly corresponds to TRBD1 (6 bases). This CDR3 has 16 residues. V shed 0 bases and J shed 3 bases, with 15 bases lying between them. Looked up from germline, CDR1 is SGHRS and CDR2 is YFSETQ. Here the CDR3 DNA reads TGCGCCAGCAGCTTGGCCCCTGCAGGGGAGGACACTGAAGCTTTCTTT. It codes for CASSLAPAGEDTEAFF.

The chain is built from TRBV18 and TRBJ2-1; D remains ambiguous. Trimming removed 3 bases at V and 5 bases at J, with 5 bases between. The CDR3 spans 12 residues. Germline assignment: CDR1 KGHSH and CDR2 LQKENI. The CDR3 is CASSPNNNEQFF. The CDR3 DNA sequence: TGTGCCAGCTCACCCAATAACAATGAGCAGTTCTTC.

The rearrangement links TRBV6-4 to TRBJ2-3; D gene unclear. The CDR3 sequence is 14 residues long. Trimming took 6 bases from V and 0 from J, leaving 10 bases between them. Germline V gene lookup returns CDR1 MRHNA and CDR2 SNTAGT. This CDR3 is CASSELGSTDTQYF. Written as DNA, the CDR3 is TGTGCCAGCAGCGAACTGGGTAGCACAGATACGCAGTATTTT.

This sequence joins TRBV27 and TRBJ2-7; either TRBD1 or TRBD2 may fit D (6 bases each). This CDR3 has 11 amino acids. Trimming removed 10 bases from V and 2 bases from J, with 9 bases in between. The germline V gene has CDR1 MNHEY and CDR2 SMNVEV (reference sequence). CDR3 loop: CATRGPYEQYF. DNA of the CDR3: TGTGCCACCCGGGGGCCCTACGAGCAGTACTTC.

The chain has TRBV28 and TRBJ1-4; D uncertain. This CDR3 region has 15 residues. Between the trimmed V and J ends, which lost 4 bases and 8 bases, there was a span of 17 bases. Germline V CDR1 and CDR2: MDHEN, SYDVKM. CDR3 in amino acids: CASSSPWGEGEKLFF. The CDR3 coding sequence is TGTGCCAGCAGTTCGCCCTGGGGTGAAGGCGAAAAACTGTTTTTT.

V gene TRBV10-3 combines with J gene TRBJ2-5; 8 bases line up with TRBD1. Germline loops: CDR1 ENHRY, CDR2 SYGVKD. The CDR3 extends over 14 amino acids. V was pared by 6 bases and J by 2 bases, with 5 bases of the junction left unmatched. The CDR3 loop is CAIRRTGTQETQYF. Written as DNA, the CDR3 is TGTGCCATCAGGAGGACAGGGACTCAAGAGACCCAGTACTTC.

The chain joins TRBV7-8 to TRBJ1-1, with D maybe TRBD1 (5 bases). V was pared by 5 bases and J by 4 bases, with 20 bases between. The CDR3 contains 16 residues. CDR1 and CDR2 (germline): SGHVS, FQNEAQ. CDR3 loop: CASSRPRRKGSTEAFF. The CDR3 coding sequence is TGTGCCAGCAGCAGACCGAGGCGAAAGGGGAGCACTGAAGCTTTCTTT.

This rearrangement joins TRBV11-1 to TRBJ2-2; the match to TRBD1 covers 8 bases. Per the germline V gene, CDR1 is SGHAT and CDR2 is FQDESV (reference sequence). V trimming: 4 bases; J trimming: 9 bases; junction bases outside the gene matches: 13. The CDR3 is 16 residues long. The CDR3 coding sequence is TGTGCCAGCAGCTCTCGACAGGGGAGGCGCGACCGGGAGCTGTTTTTT. Protein sequence: CASSSRQGRRDRELFF.

J is TRBJ1-5 and V is TRBV28, with D possibly matching TRBD1 (5 bases). This CDR3 region has 16 residues. The germline V gene has CDR1 MDHEN and CDR2 SYDVKM. V dropped 7 bases and J dropped 5 bases, with 21 bases sitting between them. This CDR3 is CASKRVRGTRDQPQHF. The CDR3 bases are TGTGCCAGCAAGAGAGTGAGGGGTACCAGAGATCAGCCCCAGCATTTT.

The chain is built from TRBV27 and TRBJ2-1; D unresolved. Germline V lookup: CDR1 MNHEY, CDR2 SMNVEV (reference sequence). The CDR3 extends over 12 amino acids. V lost 7 bases and J 0 bases, leaving 4 bases between the germline ends. CDR3 DNA: TGTGCCAGCAAGTCCTCCTACAATGAGCAGTTCTTC. Residues: CASKSSYNEQFF.

The chain employs TRBV4-1 and TRBJ1-5, with D perhaps matching TRBD1 (5 bases). Germline V gives CDR1 MGHRA, CDR2 YSYEKL. The ends were cut back, 4 bases at V and 6 bases at J, with 16 bases in the middle. This CDR3 contains 15 residues. In nucleotides, the CDR3 is TGCGCCAGCAGCCCCCGGGACCCGACAACTCAGCCCCAGCATTTT. Its translation is CASSPRDPTTQPQHF.

As for this clone: The junction does not match germline at one end; this may be a read error. The chain links TRBV7-7 to TRBJ2-1, with 9 bases lining up with TRBD1. The CDR3 length is 14 residues. CDR1 is SSHAT and CDR2 is FNYEAQ in the germline V gene (reference sequence). As DNA, the CDR3 is TGTGCTAGCAGCCCGGACAGGGGTTACAATGAGCAGTTCTTC. This encodes CASSPDRGYNEQFF.

The chain joins TRBV5-4 to TRBJ2-5, with a tentative D call TRBD1 (5 bases). Germline V gene data show CDR1 as SGHNT and CDR2 as YYREEE (reference sequence). This CDR3 spans 14 amino acids. Trimming removed 4 bases from V and 4 bases from J, with 14 bases in between. DNA for the CDR3: TGTGCCAGCAGCACCCGACAGCTAGGAGAGACCCAGTACTTC. Its protein is CASSTRQLGETQYF.